The T cell receptor (beta chain) described here comes from a study of blood T cell repertoires in COVID-19. The assay was immunoSEQ multiplex PCR, and TCRdb's table has in-frame clones only and misses some. The sample contains over 150,000 clones, 75% to 90% of which appear only once. Clinical history reported by participants formed the basis on which cohorts were assigned. What the recovered Cohort 3 donors had was two negative PCRs, clearance, or symptom resolution. This CDR3 region has 14 residues. From germline, CDR1 is KGHSH and CDR2 LQKENI. V shed 2 bases and J 3 bases; nucleotides not matched to a gene: 3.

The sequence was collected from a man aged 35 to 55 who had recovered from COVID-19. V and J are TRBV18 and TRBJ2-7, with 8 positions matching TRBD2. The sequenced sample was PBMCs or T cells enriched from blood (not recorded which). The CDR3 sequence is CASSPTSGHYEQYF. CDR3 DNA sequence: TGTGCCAGCTCACCAACTAGCGGCCACTACGAGCAGTACTTC.